Listed below are T cell receptor beta chains from one sample, sequenced in a study of T cells in Graves' hyperthyroidism and ophthalmopathy. TCRdb redid the calling of the multiplex PCR reads with MiXCR, one entry per CDR3 protein. Of about 250,000 distinct CDR3 sequences listed, nearly 15% were seen once; the top ten hold over 25%. What was sequenced was blood. These receptors were obtained from a woman aged 45-60 years with Graves' hyperthyroidism that later progressed to Graves' ophthalmopathy. Both conserved end residues are part of each CDR3. Fields, in order: V gene, D gene, clone size, J gene, CDR3 protein, CDR3 DNA. A D gene is named only where the DNA matches it firmly. Size values are once, few and many counts, or a class for expanded clones, and some rows have none.

V: TRBV7-9; D: TRBD2; size: NA; J: TRBJ2-1; CDR3: CASPKVAGSYNEQFF; DNA: TGTGCCAGCCCCAAGGTAGCGGGATCCTACAATGAGCAGTTCTTT
V: TRBV2; D: NA; size: many; J: TRBJ2-7; CDR3: CASGDQSFYEQYF; DNA: TGTGCCAGCGGAGACCAATCATTCTACGAGCAGTACTTC
V: TRBV2; D: TRBD1; size: many; J: TRBJ2-1; CDR3: CASSATGGSYNEQFF; DNA: TGTGCCAGCAGCGCGACAGGGGGATCGTACAATGAGCAGTTCTTC
V: TRBV5-1; D: NA; size: many; J: TRBJ1-1; CDR3: CASSPESHTEAFF; DNA: TGCGCCAGCAGCCCGGAATCGCACACTGAAGCTTTCTTT
V: TRBV11-3; D: NA; size: many; J: TRBJ2-1; CDR3: CASSLGDSWAHNEQFF; DNA: TGTGCCAGCAGCTTAGGGGATAGCTGGGCCCACAATGAGCAGTTCTTC
V: TRBV12-3/TRBV12-4; D: NA; size: many; J: TRBJ2-3; CDR3: CASSFQGSHSDTQYF; DNA: TGTGCCAGCAGTTTCCAGGGGTCTCACTCAGATACGCAGTATTTT
V: TRBV5-1; D: NA; size: many; J: TRBJ2-5; CDR3: CASSLGGNKETQYF; DNA: TGCGCCAGCAGCTTGGGTGGGAACAAAGAGACCCAGTACTTC
V: TRBV6-1; D: NA; size: NA; J: TRBJ1-1; CDR3: CASSQGTVRMNTEAFF; DNA: TGTGCCAGCAGCCAAGGGACGGTGAGGATGAACACTGAAGCTTTCTTT
V: TRBV7-6; D: NA; size: many; J: TRBJ2-1; CDR3: CASSLDEGRNEQFF; DNA: TGTGCCAGCAGCTTAGATGAGGGAAGGAATGAGCAGTTCTTC
V: TRBV15; D: NA; size: once; J: TRBJ2-3; CDR3: CATSRGRGADTQYF; DNA: TGTGCCACCAGCAGGGGAAGGGGGGCAGATACGCAGTATTTT
V: TRBV12-3/TRBV12-4; D: NA; size: many; J: TRBJ2-7; CDR3: CASSRLYEQYF; DNA: TGTGCCAGCTCCAGACTCTACGAGCAGTACTTC
V: TRBV20-1; D: TRBD1; size: NA; J: TRBJ2-3; CDR3: CSAPSFRTGSTDTQYF; DNA: TGCAGTGCTCCCTCATTCCGGACAGGGAGCACAGATACGCAGTATTTT
V: TRBV6-1; D: NA; size: many; J: TRBJ2-7; CDR3: CASTNRTGTKPYEQYF; DNA: TGTGCCAGCACTAACCGCACCGGGACCAAGCCTTACGAGCAGTACTTC
V: TRBV11-2; D: TRBD2; size: NA; J: TRBJ2-5; CDR3: CASSFTGGGETQYF; DNA: TGTGCCAGCAGCTTTACGGGAGGCGGAGAGACCCAGTACTTC
V: TRBV20-1; D: NA; size: NA; J: TRBJ2-7; CDR3: CSASRAPRTEQYF; DNA: TGCAGTGCTTCCCGAGCCCCCAGGACCGAGCAGTACTTC
V: TRBV28; D: NA; size: many; J: TRBJ1-1; CDR3: CASSSTRGVDLIEAFF; DNA: TGTGCCAGCAGTTCCACCCGGGGTGTAGACCTAATCGAAGCTTTCTTT
V: TRBV20-1; D: NA; size: many; J: TRBJ1-1; CDR3: CSARGAGRTEAFF; DNA: TGCAGTGCTAGAGGGGCAGGAAGAACTGAAGCTTTCTTT
V: TRBV5-1; D: TRBD2; size: many; J: TRBJ2-3; CDR3: CASSQALAGGFSSTDTQYF; DNA: TGCGCCAGCAGCCAAGCACTAGCGGGAGGTTTCTCTAGCACAGATACGCAGTATTTT
V: TRBV20-1; D: NA; size: NA; J: TRBJ1-2; CDR3: CSGSDRQTYGYTF; DNA: TGCAGCGGATCTGACAGGCAAACTTATGGCTACACCTTC
V: TRBV18; D: TRBD2; size: many; J: TRBJ2-1; CDR3: CASSPPGTSGFSSYNEQFF; DNA: TGTGCCAGCTCACCGCCCGGGACTAGCGGGTTCAGCTCCTACAATGAGCAGTTCTTC
V: TRBV24-1; D: NA; size: many; J: TRBJ2-3; CDR3: CATSGTFPSDTQYF; DNA: TGTGCCACCTCTGGGACTTTCCCGTCGGATACGCAGTATTTT
V: TRBV30; D: NA; size: many; J: TRBJ2-7; CDR3: CAWSGPHEQYF; DNA: TGTGCCTGGAGTGGACCCCACGAGCAGTACTTC
V: TRBV7-2; D: NA; size: NA; J: TRBJ2-1; CDR3: CASSLERQNEQFF; DNA: TGTGCCAGCAGCTTAGAGAGGCAGAATGAGCAGTTCTTC
V: TRBV6-1; D: TRBD1; size: many; J: TRBJ2-1; CDR3: CASSPPSGTGLYNEQFF; DNA: TGTGCCAGCAGCCCACCCTCTGGGACAGGGCTCTACAATGAGCAGTTCTTC
V: TRBV18; D: NA; size: many; J: TRBJ1-6; CDR3: CASSLSGHTNSPLHF; DNA: TGTGCCAGCTCTCTCTCGGGACACACTAATTCACCCCTCCACTTT
V: TRBV20-1; D: NA; size: many; J: TRBJ1-1; CDR3: CSAQSDEAEAFF; DNA: TGCAGTGCGCAGAGCGACGAGGCTGAAGCTTTCTTT
V: TRBV10-2; D: NA; size: many; J: TRBJ2-7; CDR3: CASRDPGDEQYF; DNA: TGCGCCAGCAGGGACCCAGGCGACGAGCAGTACTTC
V: TRBV3-1; D: NA; size: many; J: TRBJ2-2; CDR3: CASSQRGRNTGELFF; DNA: TGTGCCAGCAGCCAAAGAGGGAGGAACACCGGGGAGCTGTTTTTT
V: TRBV7-8; D: NA; size: few; J: TRBJ1-5; CDR3: CASSVLRSNQPQHF; DNA: TGTGCCAGCAGCGTTCTACGTAGCAATCAGCCCCAGCATTTT
V: TRBV20-1; D: TRBD1; size: NA; J: TRBJ1-2; CDR3: CSAREPGQGFFGYTF; DNA: TGCAGTGCTAGAGAGCCTGGACAGGGGTTTTTTGGCTACACCTTC
V: TRBV7-3; D: TRBD1; size: NA; J: TRBJ1-6; CDR3: CASSLEQGANSPLHF; DNA: TGTGCCAGCAGCTTAGAACAGGGGGCGAATTCACCCCTCCACTTT
V: TRBV28; D: NA; size: NA; J: TRBJ2-5; CDR3: CASRIPAGIRRETQYF; DNA: TGTGCCAGCAGGATCCCGGCAGGGATAAGGCGGGAGACCCAGTACTTC
V: TRBV5-6; D: NA; size: many; J: TRBJ2-3; CDR3: CASSLPGYTDTQYF; DNA: TGTGCCAGCAGCTTGCCGGGGTACACAGATACGCAGTATTTT
V: TRBV29-1; D: TRBD2; size: many; J: TRBJ2-1; CDR3: CSVETGGLAGVSYNEQFF; DNA: TGCAGCGTTGAAACCGGCGGGCTAGCGGGAGTCTCTTACAATGAGCAGTTCTTC
V: TRBV11-3; D: NA; size: NA; J: TRBJ1-3; CDR3: CASSLAGSSGNTIYF; DNA: TGTGCCAGCAGCTTAGCAGGGAGCTCTGGAAACACCATATATTTT
V: TRBV11-2; D: TRBD2; size: many; J: TRBJ2-2; CDR3: CASSFIAGAVTGELFF; DNA: TGTGCCAGCAGCTTCATAGCGGGAGCGGTCACCGGGGAGCTGTTTTTT
V: TRBV11-3; D: TRBD2; size: NA; J: TRBJ2-2; CDR3: CASSLDMGLAGTGELFF; DNA: TGTGCCAGCAGCTTAGATATGGGACTAGCGGGGACCGGGGAGCTGTTTTTT
V: TRBV4-3; D: NA; size: NA; J: TRBJ2-5; CDR3: CASSRTEGETQYF; DNA: TGCGCCAGCAGCCGGACCGAAGGAGAGACCCAGTACTTC
V: TRBV6-5; D: NA; size: many; J: TRBJ1-1; CDR3: CASSYGLIGDTRRAEAFF; DNA: TGTGCCAGCAGTTACGGTCTGATAGGGGACACCCGGAGGGCTGAAGCTTTCTTT
V: TRBV4-1; D: NA; size: few; J: TRBJ2-4; CDR3: CASSQVRGAKNIQYF; DNA: TGCGCCAGCAGCCAAGTGAGGGGAGCCAAAAACATTCAGTACTTC
V: TRBV6-1; D: NA; size: many; J: TRBJ1-5; CDR3: CASSDLGTQPQHF; DNA: TGTGCCAGCAGTGATCTAGGAACTCAGCCCCAGCATTTT
V: TRBV20-1; D: NA; size: many; J: TRBJ1-1; CDR3: CSARDIRKGNTEAFF; DNA: TGCAGTGCTAGGGACATCCGTAAGGGCAACACTGAAGCTTTCTTT
V: TRBV20-1; D: NA; size: many; J: TRBJ2-4; CDR3: CSARGYSYENIQYF; DNA: TGCAGTGCTAGAGGGTACAGCTATGAAAACATTCAGTACTTC
V: TRBV27; D: TRBD2; size: many; J: TRBJ2-7; CDR3: CASSLRTSGGRYEQYF; DNA: TGTGCCAGCAGTCTTCGGACTAGCGGAGGGAGATACGAGCAGTACTTC
V: TRBV3-1; D: TRBD2; size: NA; J: TRBJ2-7; CDR3: CASSAAGGSSYEQYF; DNA: TGTGCCAGCAGCGCAGCGGGAGGCAGCTCCTACGAGCAGTACTTC
V: TRBV4-1; D: TRBD2; size: NA; J: TRBJ2-5; CDR3: CASSQEGSGSPVETQYF; DNA: TGCGCCAGCAGCCAAGAGGGTAGCGGGAGCCCGGTGGAGACCCAGTACTTC
V: TRBV9; D: NA; size: NA; J: TRBJ2-3; CDR3: CASSVVGSSGDTQYF; DNA: TGTGCCAGCAGCGTAGTTGGGAGTAGCGGCGATACGCAGTATTTT
V: TRBV5-1; D: NA; size: many; J: TRBJ1-1; CDR3: CASSLDYRVVNTEAFF; DNA: TGCGCCAGCAGCTTGGACTATAGGGTCGTGAACACTGAAGCTTTCTTT
V: TRBV7-9; D: NA; size: few; J: TRBJ1-1; CDR3: CASMRGRTNTEAFF; DNA: TGTGCCAGCATGCGGGGTCGGACGAACACTGAAGCTTTCTTT
V: TRBV4-1; D: TRBD1; size: NA; J: TRBJ1-2; CDR3: CASSQTTGARAGYTF; DNA: TGCGCCAGCAGCCAAACCACAGGGGCCCGCGCTGGCTACACCTTC
V: TRBV20-1; D: TRBD2; size: many; J: TRBJ2-1; CDR3: CSARDHGREGLYNEQFF; DNA: TGCAGTGCTAGAGATCACGGCCGGGAGGGCCTCTACAATGAGCAGTTCTTC
V: TRBV20-1; D: NA; size: many; J: TRBJ2-7; CDR3: CSARRDIYEQYF; DNA: TGCAGTGCTAGACGGGACATCTACGAGCAGTACTTC
V: TRBV4-1; D: NA; size: few; J: TRBJ1-2; CDR3: CASSPGPKSYTF; DNA: TGCGCCAGCAGTCCAGGTCCCAAGAGCTACACCTTC
V: TRBV5-1; D: NA; size: few; J: TRBJ1-4; CDR3: CASSLTGRPGDEKLFF; DNA: TGCGCCAGCAGCTTGACTGGACGGCCGGGTGATGAAAAACTGTTTTTT
V: TRBV11-2; D: NA; size: many; J: TRBJ2-7; CDR3: CASSWIARNYEQYF; DNA: TGTGCCAGCAGCTGGATAGCCAGAAACTACGAACAGTACTTC
V: TRBV7-6; D: NA; size: many; J: TRBJ2-2; CDR3: CASSLGLQVPQTGELFF; DNA: TGTGCCAGCAGCTTAGGCCTACAGGTTCCTCAAACCGGGGAGCTGTTTTTT
V: TRBV4-1; D: TRBD2; size: NA; J: TRBJ2-1; CDR3: CASSQDRGTSGLSSYNEQFF; DNA: TGCGCCAGCAGCCAAGATCGCGGGACTAGCGGGCTGAGCTCCTACAATGAGCAGTTCTTC
V: TRBV5-1; D: NA; size: many; J: TRBJ1-1; CDR3: CASSPGAGNTEAFF; DNA: TGCGCCAGCAGCCCGGGGGCCGGGAACACTGAAGCTTTCTTT
V: TRBV2; D: NA; size: many; J: TRBJ2-7; CDR3: CASSGGRGGTYEQYF; DNA: TGTGCCAGCAGTGGGGGCAGGGGGGGAACCTACGAGCAGTACTTC
V: TRBV24-1; D: NA; size: many; J: TRBJ2-2; CDR3: CATSDPGTVGTGELFF; DNA: TGTGCCACCAGTGATCCTGGGACGGTCGGCACCGGGGAGCTGTTTTTT